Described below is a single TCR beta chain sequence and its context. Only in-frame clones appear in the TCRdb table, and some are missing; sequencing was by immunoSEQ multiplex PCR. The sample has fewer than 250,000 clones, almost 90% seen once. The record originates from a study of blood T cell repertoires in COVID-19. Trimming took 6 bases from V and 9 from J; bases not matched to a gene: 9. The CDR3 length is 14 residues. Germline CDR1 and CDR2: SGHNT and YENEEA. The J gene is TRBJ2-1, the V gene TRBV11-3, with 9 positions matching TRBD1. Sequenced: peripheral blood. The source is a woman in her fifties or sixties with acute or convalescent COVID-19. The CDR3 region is CASRGGTGMGEQFF. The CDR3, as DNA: TGTGCCAGCAGGGGGGGGACAGGGATGGGTGAGCAGTTCTTC.